This TCR beta chain was identified during a study of beta chain features in type 1 diabetes. Study at large: The examined sorted cells totaled approximately 110 million across samples. Study-wide points: Among all four CD4+ subsets, Type 1 diabetes patients had TCRB CDR3s that were moderately but significantly shorter. VDJ junctions from patients with type 1 diabetes contained fewer insertions and more deletions.

The sequenced template was cDNA made from the entire isolated RNA. Sequencing used immunoSEQ multiplex PCR; TCRdb keeps in-frame clones, though not all of them. The sample holds 300,000 to 450,000 clones, 10% to 15% seen once. This clone was observed a few times. Its target is not known. There was one heparinised blood draw per donor, averaging about 100 mL. Sorted populations were all over 95% pure. This TCR was sampled from a woman in her late teens or twenties with type 1 diabetes. Source material: naive CD4+ T cells from blood.

The CDR3 sequence: CASRPGNYEQYF. In DNA, the CDR3 is TGTGCCAGCAGACCAGGGAACTACGAGCAGTACTTC. The chain employs TRBV28 and TRBJ2-7, with a tentative D call TRBD1 (5 bases). The CDR3 spans 12 residues. Trimming pared 6 bases from V and 3 bases from J, leaving 9 bases between. The germline V gene has CDR1 MDHEN and CDR2 SYDVKM.